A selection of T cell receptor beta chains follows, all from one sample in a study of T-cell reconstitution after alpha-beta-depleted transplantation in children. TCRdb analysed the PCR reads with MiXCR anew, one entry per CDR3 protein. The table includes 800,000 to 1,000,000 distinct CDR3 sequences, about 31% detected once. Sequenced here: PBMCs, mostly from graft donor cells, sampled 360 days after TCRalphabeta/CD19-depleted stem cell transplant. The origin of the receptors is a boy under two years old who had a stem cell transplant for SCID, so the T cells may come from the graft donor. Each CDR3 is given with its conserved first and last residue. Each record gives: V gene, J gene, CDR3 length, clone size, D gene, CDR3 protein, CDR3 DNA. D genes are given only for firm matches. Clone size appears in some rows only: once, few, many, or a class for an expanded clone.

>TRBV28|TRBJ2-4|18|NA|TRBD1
CASSLEIFAGQGKNIQYF
TGTGCCAGCAGTTTAGAGATTTTCGCCGGACAGGGAAAAAACATTCAGTACTTC
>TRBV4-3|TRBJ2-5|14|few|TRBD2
CASSQRREGETQYF
TGCGCCAGCAGCCAAAGGAGGGAGGGGGAGACCCAGTACTTC
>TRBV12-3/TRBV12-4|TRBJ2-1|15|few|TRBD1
CASMADRGTGNEQFF
TGTGCCAGCATGGCGGACAGGGGAACGGGGAATGAGCAGTTCTTC
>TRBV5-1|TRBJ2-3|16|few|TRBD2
CASWEPSGGAGDTQYF
TGCGCCAGCTGGGAACCTAGCGGGGGGGCCGGAGATACGCAGTATTTT
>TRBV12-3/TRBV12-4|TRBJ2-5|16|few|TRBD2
CASSSRGGGGEGTQYF
TGTGCCAGCAGTTCCCGGGGTGGCGGGGGGGAGGGGACCCAGTACTTC
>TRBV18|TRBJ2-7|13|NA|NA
CASSPLIPPEQYF
TGTGCCAGCTCACCATTGATTCCCCCAGAGCAGTACTTC
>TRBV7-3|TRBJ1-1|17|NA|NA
CASSLTPRIGRATEAFF
TGTGCCAGCAGCTTAACCCCTAGAATAGGGAGGGCCACTGAAGCTTTCTTT
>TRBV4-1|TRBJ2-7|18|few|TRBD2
CASSQMALAGRRSYEQYF
TGCGCCAGCAGCCAAATGGCGCTAGCGGGGAGACGCTCCTACGAGCAGTACTTC
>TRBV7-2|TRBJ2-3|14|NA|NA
CASSTWATVGAQYF
TGTGCCAGCAGCACGTGGGCCACCGTTGGGGCGCAGTATTTT
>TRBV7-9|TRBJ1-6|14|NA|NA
CASSFAAYNSPLHF
TGTGCCAGCAGCTTCGCGGCCTATAATTCACCCCTCCACTTT
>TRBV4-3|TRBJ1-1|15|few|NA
CASSREALMNTEAFF
TGCGCCAGCAGCCGAGAGGCGCTCATGAACACTGAAGCTTTCTTT
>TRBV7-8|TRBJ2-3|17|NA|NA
CASSLALYGSGTDTQYF
TGTGCCAGCAGCTTAGCGCTTTACGGATCTGGCACAGATACGCAGTATTTT
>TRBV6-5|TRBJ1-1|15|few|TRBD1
CASSYLPQGRTEAFF
TGTGCCAGCAGTTACTTACCACAGGGGAGGACTGAAGCTTTCTTT
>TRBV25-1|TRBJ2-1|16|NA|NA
CASSARTVESYNEQFF
TGTGCCAGCAGTGCTAGGACAGTTGAGTCCTACAATGAGCAGTTCTTC
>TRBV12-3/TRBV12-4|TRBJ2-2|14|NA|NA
CASSPLRAAGELFF
TGTGCCAGCAGCCCCCTTCGGGCCGCCGGGGAGCTGTTTTTT
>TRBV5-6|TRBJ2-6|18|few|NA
CASSWGTLRVSGANVLTF
TGTGCCAGCAGCTGGGGGACCTTAAGGGTCTCTGGGGCCAACGTCCTGACTTTC
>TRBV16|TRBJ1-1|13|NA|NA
CASSQIVQIEAFF
TGTGCCAGCAGCCAAATCGTACAGATTGAAGCTTTCTTT
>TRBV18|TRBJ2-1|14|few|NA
CASSPRMGQGEQFF
TGTGCCAGCTCACCACGTATGGGGCAAGGCGAGCAGTTCTTC
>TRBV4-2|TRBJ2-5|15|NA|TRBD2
CASSPGLAGLETQYF
TGTGCCAGCAGCCCTGGACTAGCGGGGTTGGAGACCCAGTACTTC
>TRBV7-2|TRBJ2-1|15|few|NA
CASSLASAIAAPQFF
TGTGCCAGCAGCTTAGCGTCGGCTATCGCCGCGCCCCAGTTCTTC
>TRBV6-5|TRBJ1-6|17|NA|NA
CASSYSSVFSYNSPLHF
TGTGCCAGCAGTTACTCGAGCGTTTTCTCCTATAATTCACCCCTCCACTTT
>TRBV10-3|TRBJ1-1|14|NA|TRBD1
CAISESQGAGGAFF
TGTGCCATCAGTGAGTCGCAGGGGGCGGGTGGAGCTTTCTTT
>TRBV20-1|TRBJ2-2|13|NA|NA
CSARRGRSGELFF
TGCAGTGCTCGGAGGGGACGGAGCGGGGAGCTGTTTTTT
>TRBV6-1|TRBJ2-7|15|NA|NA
CASSEAVTSGYEQYF
TGTGCCAGCAGTGAAGCTGTGACTAGTGGGTACGAGCAGTACTTC
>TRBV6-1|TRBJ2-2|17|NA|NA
CASSTPRADKGTGELFF
TGTGCCAGCAGTACGCCCCGGGCAGACAAGGGCACCGGGGAGCTGTTTTTT
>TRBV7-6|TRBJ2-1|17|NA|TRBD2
CASSLHLLAGGRGLQFF
TGTGCCAGCAGCCTCCATCTCCTAGCGGGGGGCCGGGGGTTACAGTTCTTC
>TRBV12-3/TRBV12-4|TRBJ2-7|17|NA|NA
CASRRRGTREHLYEQYF
TGTGCCAGCAGGCGGAGGGGGACAAGGGAGCATTTATACGAGCAGTACTTC
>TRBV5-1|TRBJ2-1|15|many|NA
CASSLAWGPKNEQFF
TGCGCCAGCAGCTTGGCTTGGGGACCGAAAAATGAGCAGTTCTTC
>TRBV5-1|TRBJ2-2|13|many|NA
CASSFGGSGELFF
TGCGCCAGCAGCTTCGGGGGTTCCGGGGAGCTGTTTTTT
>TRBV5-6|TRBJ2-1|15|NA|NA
CASSWGAGYYNEQFF
TGTGCCAGCAGCTGGGGGGCAGGCTACTACAATGAGCAGTTCTTC
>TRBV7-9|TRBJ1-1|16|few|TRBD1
CASSLDGTVPNTEAFF
TGTGCCAGCAGCTTAGATGGGACAGTGCCGAACACTGAAGCTTTCTTT
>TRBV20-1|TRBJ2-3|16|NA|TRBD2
CSVMQGTSGGTDTQYF
TGCAGTGTCATGCAAGGGACTAGCGGGGGCACAGATACGCAGTATTTT
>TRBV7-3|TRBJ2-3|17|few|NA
CASSLSQTSANTDTQYF
TGTGCCAGCAGCTTAAGCCAGACGAGTGCTAACACAGATACGCAGTATTTT
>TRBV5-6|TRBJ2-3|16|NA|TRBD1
CASSSPGTGGADTQYF
TGTGCCAGCAGCTCCCCCGGGACAGGGGGAGCAGATACGCAGTATTTT
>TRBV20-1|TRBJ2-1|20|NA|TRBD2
CSVPRRLAGGTLSSYNEQFF
TGCAGTGTTCCCAGGCGACTAGCGGGGGGCACACTGAGCTCCTACAATGAGCAGTTCTTC
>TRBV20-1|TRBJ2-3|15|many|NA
CSARRERSPTDTQYF
TGCAGTGCTAGAAGGGAGCGGAGTCCCACAGATACGCAGTATTTT
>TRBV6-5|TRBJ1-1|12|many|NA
CASSRANTEAFF
TGTGCCAGCAGTCGAGCGAACACTGAAGCTTTCTTT